What follows describes a single TCR beta chain. This sample was taken from a study of cytomegalovirus exposure and HLA in healthy donors. Amplification used 60 Vbeta primers and 13 Jbeta primers. Here immunoSEQ multiplex PCR was the method, and the copy in TCRdb shows in-frame clones only, minus some. The data show about 73,000 clones, 60% to 85% seen once. Germline assignment: CDR1 MGHDK and CDR2 SYGVNS. This CDR3 spans 12 amino acids. The V end was cut by 4 bases, the J end by 2 bases, with 5 bases between. The receptor was derived from a man aged 65 to 79 in good health and CMV-seronegative. The source material was PBMCs. This rearrangement joins TRBV25-1 to TRBJ1-1; weak D call: TRBD1 (5 bases). For the CDR3, the DNA is TGTGCCAGCAGTGGGACAAACACTGAAGCTTTCTTT. It specifies CASSGTNTEAFF.